The next 15 T cell receptor beta chains were all read from a single sample in a study of technical replicates of blood from a handful of donors listed by TCRdb under 2017. Receptor libraries were prepared by the immunoSEQ multiplex PCR assay. TCRdb retrieved this table from immuneACCESS and kept in-frame rearrangements only. Not all clones are present; in checked studies, unresolved V genes account for under half, and no reason is known for the remainder. The sample table records about 67,000 clones; roughly 98% of these occur just once. Around 0.16% of the sample goes to the ten largest clones. The sample comprised T cells isolated from PBMCs. These receptors were obtained from a human donor in good health.

The genes are TRBV4-1 and TRBJ2-2, with D unclear. The germline V gene has CDR1 MGHRA and CDR2 YSYEKL. V lost 2 bases to trimming and J lost 1 base, with 2 bases between them. The CDR3 extends over 13 amino acids. CDR3 DNA sequence: TGCGCCAGCAGCCAACTGAACACCGGGGAGCTGTTTTTT. Protein product: CASSQLNTGELFF.

V usage is TRBV9 and J usage is TRBJ1-1; perhaps TRBD1 as D (5 bases). V gave up 9 bases and J gave up 2 bases, with 14 bases separating them. Germline V gene lookup returns CDR1 SGDLS and CDR2 YYNGEE. This CDR3 has 13 residues. The CDR3, as DNA: TGTGCCACCGGGCCGGGGGTTAACACTGAAGCTTTCTTT. This encodes CATGPGVNTEAFF.

The DNA for the CDR3 is TGCGCCAGCAGCCTTCAGGGGGACGAGCAGTACTTC. The encoded protein is CASSLQGDEQYF. V and J are TRBV5-1 and TRBJ2-7, with 7 bases identical to TRBD1. With V trimmed by 4 bases and J by 5 bases, 3 bases remained unmatched. The germline V gene encodes CDR1 SGHRS and CDR2 YFSETQ. This CDR3 has 12 residues.

The CDR3 is CASSRLQDQETQYF. CDR3 bases: TGTGCCAGCAGTAGATTACAGGACCAAGAGACCCAGTACTTC. The chain links TRBV28 to TRBJ2-5; weak D call: TRBD1 (5 bases). The V end was cut by 5 bases, the J end by 0 bases, with 10 bases between. The CDR3 is 14 residues long. Germline values: CDR1 MDHEN, CDR2 SYDVKM.

The chain has TRBV7-2 and TRBJ2-7; D may be TRBD1 (6 bases). There are 15 residues in the CDR3. Trimming pared 4 bases from V and 3 bases from J, leaving 16 bases between. Germline V lookup: CDR1 SGHTA, CDR2 FQGNSA. The CDR3 DNA reads as TGTGCCAGCAGCTCACAGGGACCCGGGGTCTACGAGCAGTACTTC. This codes for CASSSQGPGVYEQYF.

The CDR3 loop reads CASRRQITGELFF. Here the CDR3 DNA reads TGTGCCAGCAGAAGACAGATAACCGGGGAGCTGTTTTTT. The V and J genes are TRBV6-5 and TRBJ2-2; D may be TRBD1 (5 bases). The CDR3 length is 13 residues. Germline V gene sequence: CDR1 MNHEY, CDR2 SVGAGI. V shed 6 bases and J shed 5 bases, with 10 bases lying between them.

The rearrangement links TRBV30 to TRBJ1-5; 9 nucleotides match TRBD1. V shed 3 bases and J 1 base; nucleotides not matched to a gene: 7. CDR3 length: 16 residues. Looked up from germline, CDR1 is GTSNPN and CDR2 is SVGIG (reference sequence). DNA of the CDR3: TGTGCCTGGAGCGAACCCGGGACAGGGAGCAATCAGCCCCAGCATTTT. Its protein product is CAWSEPGTGSNQPQHF.

The chain has TRBV25-1 and TRBJ2-2; D is possibly TRBD2 (6 bases). V was shortened by 6 bases and J by 7 bases, with 21 bases between the two germline ends. The CDR3 totals 16 residues. CDR1 is MGHDK and CDR2 is SYGVNS in the germline V gene. CDR3 in DNA: TGTGCCAGCAGCTCTTGGGGCGGGGCAGGTATCGGGGAGCTGTTTTTT. It codes for CASSSWGGAGIGELFF. The full variable domain, rest sourced from reference TRBV25-1 and TRBJ2-2, is EADIYQTPRYLVIGTGKKITLECSQTMGHDKMYWYQQDPGMELHLIHYSYGVNSTEKGDLSSESTVSRIRTEHFPLTLESARPSHTSQYLCASSSWGGAGIGELFFGEGSRLTVL.

V usage is TRBV7-9 and J usage is TRBJ2-7; maybe TRBD2 (6 bases). This CDR3 contains 13 residues. Germline V gene lookup returns CDR1 SEHNR and CDR2 FQNEAQ (reference sequence). V was pared by 5 bases and J by 5 bases, with 13 bases between. The CDR3 reads CASSQAGYHEQYF. The CDR3 DNA reads as TGTGCCAGCAGCCAGGCGGGGTACCACGAGCAGTACTTC. The variable domain in full, completed from reference TRBV7-9 and TRBJ2-7, reads DTGVSQNPRHKITKRGQNVTFRCDPISEHNRLYWYRQTLGQGPEFLTYFQNEAQLEKSRLLSDRFSAERPKGSFSTLEIQRTEQGDSAMYLCASSQAGYHEQYFGPGTRLTVT.

CDR3 DNA sequence: TGTGCCAGCAGACTCAGAGCCGGACAGGGCTATGGCTACACCTTC. Amino acid sequence: CASRLRAGQGYGYTF. The chain carries TRBV6-6 and TRBJ1-2; 8 nucleotides match TRBD1. The CDR3 is made up of 15 amino acids. In germline, CDR1 is MNHNY, CDR2 SVGAGI (reference sequence). The V gene end was trimmed by 6 bases and the J gene end by 4 bases; junction bases not matched to a gene: 10.

This clone appeared a few times. The chain links TRBV6-5 to TRBJ2-7; possibly TRBD2 for D (5 bases). Germline loops: CDR1 MNHEY, CDR2 SVGAGI. The length of the CDR3 is 15 residues. Trimming cost V 0 bases and J 2 bases, with 11 bases left between them. The CDR3 is CASSYSGGYTYEQYF. The CDR3 coding sequence is TGTGCCAGCAGTTACTCTGGCGGGTACACCTACGAGCAGTACTTC.

The chain uses TRBV28 and TRBJ2-1; TRBD2 matches at 7 bases. Trimming removed 2 bases from V and 4 bases from J; junction bases left unmatched: 5. Per the germline V gene, CDR1 is MDHEN and CDR2 is SYDVKM. CDR3 length: 15 amino acids. CDR3: CASSLVGGEYNEQFF. For the CDR3, the DNA is TGTGCCAGCAGTTTAGTGGGAGGGGAATACAATGAGCAGTTCTTC. The variable domain in full, completed from reference TRBV28 and TRBJ2-1, reads DVKVTQSSRYLVKRTGEKVFLECVQDMDHENMFWYRQDPGLGLRLIYFSYDVKMKEKGDIPEGYSVSREKKERFSLILESASTNQTSMYLCASSLVGGEYNEQFFGPGTRLTVL.

CDR3 sequence reads: CASSEAPKQAFF. The DNA for the CDR3 is TGTGCCAGCAGTGAAGCTCCAAAGCAAGCTTTCTTT. The rearrangement links TRBV6-1 to TRBJ1-1, with D unresolved. V lost 0 bases and J 9 bases, leaving 8 bases between the germline ends. Germline CDR1 reads MNHNS; CDR2 reads SASEGT. The CDR3 covers 12 residues.

J is TRBJ1-3 and V is TRBV11-2; D unclear. The CDR3 runs 15 residues. The V gene's germline CDR1 is SGHAT and CDR2 FQNNGV. V was shortened by 2 bases and J by 0 bases, with 8 bases between the two germline ends. The CDR3 DNA sequence: TGTGCCAGCAGCTTACAACCTATCTCTGGAAACACCATATATTTT. Protein: CASSLQPISGNTIYF.

V gene TRBV11-2 combines with J gene TRBJ2-2; 10 bases match TRBD1. This CDR3 is 18 amino acids long. V dropped 0 bases and J dropped 3; count of bases not matched to a gene: 7. CDR1 and CDR2 (germline): SGHAT, FQNNGV. CDR3: CASSLDRWDRGYTGELFF. The DNA for the CDR3 is TGTGCCAGCAGCTTAGATCGTTGGGACAGGGGTTACACCGGGGAGCTGTTTTTT.